One and the same sample provided the 22 T cell receptor beta chains below, sequenced in a study of identifying expanded T cells in peripheral blood. Repertoires were generated with immunoSEQ multiplex PCR, while TCRdb's copy carries only in-frame clones and drops some. This table has approximately 110,000 clones, 80% to 90% appearing once. The sequenced sample was blood. The receptor set was obtained from a person aged 18 to 70 in good health.

The CDR3 DNA is TGTGCCAGCAGCTTTCCCGGGGGGCAGCAAGAGACCCAGTACTTC. Amino acids: CASSFPGGQQETQYF. The chain uses TRBV5-6 and TRBJ2-5; D possibly corresponds to TRBD2 (7 bases). The length of the CDR3 is 15 residues. Trimming took off 2 bases at V and 2 bases at J, with 13 bases between the two ends. In germline, CDR1 is SGHDT, CDR2 YYEEEE.

The chain uses TRBV7-2 and TRBJ1-4, with D unclear. CDR1 is SGHTA and CDR2 is FQGNSA in the germline V gene. V gave up 1 base and J gave up 8 bases, with 8 bases separating them. The CDR3 runs 13 residues. CDR3 sequence reads: CASSLVPGEKLFF. The CDR3 nucleotides are TGTGCCAGCAGCTTAGTTCCGGGCGAAAAACTGTTTTTT. The variable domain in full, completed from reference TRBV7-2 and TRBJ1-4, reads GAGVSQSPSNKVTEKGKDVELRCDPISGHTALYWYRQSLGQGLEFLIYFQGNSAPDKSGLPSDRFSAERTGGSVSTLTIQRTQQEDSAVYLCASSLVPGEKLFFGSGTQLSVL.

This chain joins TRBV9 and TRBJ2-3; maybe TRBD2 (5 bases). CDR1 and CDR2 from the germline V gene are SGDLS and YYNGEE. The CDR3 has 14 amino acids. The V end was cut by 4 bases, the J end by 2 bases, with 11 bases between. CDR3: CASSPGSNTDTQYF. CDR3 nucleotide sequence: TGTGCCAGCAGCCCGGGGAGCAACACAGATACGCAGTATTTT.

The chain has TRBV6-1 and TRBJ2-5; the D gene could be TRBD1 or TRBD2 (6 bases each). In germline, CDR1 is MNHNS, CDR2 SASEGT. V was cut by 2 bases and J by 5 bases, with 15 bases left in between. This CDR3 is built from 15 residues. The CDR3 spells CASSEMGGGGETQYF. As DNA, the CDR3 is TGTGCCAGCAGTGAAATGGGGGGCGGTGGGGAGACCCAGTACTTC.

The CDR3: CASSARTGTTEAFF. The CDR3 DNA sequence: TGTGCCAGCTCAGCCAGGACAGGTACGACTGAAGCTTTCTTT. The V call is TRBV18, the J call TRBJ1-1, with 7 bases matching TRBD1. There are 14 residues in the CDR3. Per the germline V gene, CDR1 is KGHSH and CDR2 is LQKENI. The V and J ends lost 5 bases and 5 bases, in that order; junction bases with no gene match: 8.

The V call is TRBV6-5, the J call TRBJ1-4, with D possibly being TRBD1 (5 bases). Germline V gene lookup returns CDR1 MNHEY and CDR2 SVGAGI. Trimming stripped 2 bases from V and 0 bases from J, with 10 bases between. The CDR3 consists of 16 residues. CDR3 loop: CASSYGRVPTNEKLFF. CDR3 sequence (DNA): TGTGCCAGCAGTTACGGCAGGGTGCCAACTAATGAAAAACTGTTTTTT.

The rearrangement joins TRBV4-3 to TRBJ2-1; 11 bases are a match to TRBD2. Germline V gene data show CDR1 as LGHNA and CDR2 as YSLEER. The CDR3 totals 18 residues. V shed 6 bases and J 0 bases; nucleotides not matched to a gene: 10. The CDR3 here is CASSLSGGAGSSYNEQFF. The CDR3 region has the DNA TGCGCCAGCAGTCTTAGCGGGGGGGCTGGGAGCTCCTACAATGAGCAGTTCTTC.

The chain links TRBV27 to TRBJ2-3; possible D gene TRBD2, 5 bases. V was shortened by 5 bases and J by 2 bases, with 26 bases between the two germline ends. Germline CDR1 MNHEY, CDR2 SMNVEV (reference sequence). The CDR3 has 19 residues. CDR3: CASSQRGNGINPYTDTQYF. CDR3 DNA: TGTGCCAGCAGTCAACGGGGAAATGGAATAAACCCATACACAGATACGCAGTATTTT.

The chain is built from TRBV6-5 and TRBJ2-7; 11 bases are a match to TRBD1. The trim removed 5 bases at V and 5 bases at J, leaving 5 bases unmatched. The CDR3 has 14 residues. Germline CDR1 reads MNHEY; CDR2 reads SVGAGI. For the CDR3, the DNA is TGTGCCAGCAGTCCGGACAGGGGGCTGAACGAGCAGTACTTC. Protein product: CASSPDRGLNEQYF.

Regarding this clone: In the same sample, other DNA sequences code for this CDR3. This sequence joins TRBV27 and TRBJ2-1; TRBD1 is a possible D gene (6 bases). The CDR3 loop spans 13 amino acids. The germline gives CDR1 MNHEY, CDR2 SMNVEV (reference sequence). V was clipped by 3 bases and J by 5 bases, with 8 bases between them. The CDR3 region is CASSFGQNNEQFF. The CDR3 DNA is TGTGCCAGCAGTTTCGGACAGAACAATGAGCAGTTCTTC.

This clone appeared once. The V call is TRBV5-1, the J call TRBJ2-5; D gene unclear. The CDR3 sequence is 15 residues long. The V end was cut by 0 bases, the J end by 5 bases, with 14 bases between. The germline gives CDR1 SGHRS, CDR2 YFSETQ. CDR3 in DNA: TGCGCCAGCAGCTTGGAAGGGTCTATTGGGGAGACCCAGTACTTC. This encodes CASSLEGSIGETQYF.

The gene calls are TRBV13 and TRBJ2-3; 7 bases are a match to TRBD1. The CDR3 is 13 residues long. The germline CDR1 and CDR2 sequences are PRHDT and FYEKMQ (reference sequence). The ends lost 5 bases at V and 3 bases at J; junction bases unmatched: 2. In DNA form, the CDR3 reads TGTGCCAGCAGCCAGGGGGAGACAGATACGCAGTATTTT. Translation: CASSQGETDTQYF.

The sample holds one count of this clone. The rearrangement joins TRBV5-6 to TRBJ2-7; D is uncertain. The ends were cut back, 0 bases at V and 4 bases at J, with 8 bases in the middle. CDR3 length: 13 amino acids. Germline CDR1 and CDR2: SGHDT and YYEEEE. CDR3 sequence: CASSLEGRYEQYF. For the CDR3, the DNA is TGTGCCAGCAGCTTGGAGGGTAGGTACGAGCAGTACTTC.

CDR3 sequence: CASTEDMDTEAFF. CDR3 bases: TGTGCCAGCACCGAGGATATGGACACTGAAGCTTTCTTT. The V and J genes are TRBV2 and TRBJ1-1; D is unclear. Germline loops: CDR1 SNHLY, CDR2 FYNNEI. V lost 7 bases and J lost 3, with 12 bases in between. The CDR3 runs to 13 residues.

The J gene is TRBJ2-3, the V gene TRBV7-9, with D tentatively TRBD1 (5 bases). This CDR3 has 13 amino acids. The germline gives CDR1 SEHNR, CDR2 FQNEAQ (reference sequence). V lost 3 bases and J lost 4, with 8 bases in between. The CDR3 region is CASSLQGPDTQYF. CDR3 in DNA: TGTGCCAGCAGCTTGCAGGGCCCAGATACGCAGTATTTT.

The chain carries TRBV29-1 and TRBJ1-2; D unresolved. V lost 1 base and J 6 bases, leaving 15 bases between the germline ends. There are 14 residues in the CDR3. Per the germline V gene, CDR1 is SQVTM and CDR2 is ANQGSEA. CDR3 protein: CSVEGPSGSHGYTF. The CDR3 DNA sequence: TGCAGCGTTGAAGGTCCGTCCGGGTCCCATGGCTACACCTTC. The full variable domain, with the rest looked up from reference TRBV29-1 and TRBJ1-2, is SAVISQKPSRDICQRGTSLTIQCQVDSQVTMMFWYRQQPGQSLTLIATANQGSEATYESGFVIDKFPISRPNLTFSTLTVSNMSPEDSSIYLCSVEGPSGSHGYTFGSGTRLTVV.

The chain has TRBV9 and TRBJ1-6; weak D call: TRBD1 (6 bases). The CDR3 sequence is 14 residues long. Trimming left V 3 bases short and J 10 bases short, with 14 bases between. Germline assignment: CDR1 SGDLS and CDR2 YYNGEE. The CDR3 DNA follows: TGTGCCAGCAGCGAGGGGGACATGGGATCACCCCTCCACTTT. Translation gives CASSEGDMGSPLHF.

This clone was counted once. CDR3 protein: CASSFGTEAYEQYF. The CDR3 DNA follows: TGTGCCAGCAGTTTTGGGACAGAGGCCTACGAGCAGTACTTC. V usage is TRBV6-5 and J usage is TRBJ2-7; 7 bases match TRBD1. J gave up 2 bases and V 4 bases, and 5 bases lay outside the gene matches. The length of the CDR3 is 14 residues. In germline, CDR1 is MNHEY, CDR2 SVGAGI.

V usage is TRBV19 and J usage is TRBJ2-7; TRBD1 matches at 9 bases. There are 14 residues in the CDR3. The ends lost 10 bases at V and 4 bases at J; junction bases unmatched: 11. Germline CDR1 reads LNHDA; CDR2 reads SQIVND (reference sequence). DNA for the CDR3: TGTGCCACACGGACAGGGGAACGACCTTACGAGCAGTACTTC. Translated, it gives CATRTGERPYEQYF. The full variable domain, with the rest looked up from reference TRBV19 and TRBJ2-7, is DGGITQSPKYLFRKEGQNVTLSCEQNLNHDAMYWYRQDPGQGLRLIYYSQIVNDFQKGDIAEGYSVSREKKESFPLTVTSAQKNPTAFYLCATRTGERPYEQYFGPGTRLTVT.

This chain links TRBV21-1 with TRBJ2-2; the table calls TRBD2, which could not be checked here. TRBV21-1 is a pseudogene locus. The CDR3 loop spans 15 amino acids. The CDR3 sequence: CASKRRGLNTGELFF. Written as DNA, the CDR3 is TGTGCCAGCAAGAGGCGGGGCCTAAACACCGGGGAGCTGTTTTTT.

The V call is TRBV16, the J call TRBJ2-6, with 7 bases fitting TRBD1. The ends lost 2 bases at V and 0 bases at J; junction bases unmatched: 10. The germline V gene has CDR1 KGHSY and CDR2 FQNENV. The CDR3 totals 19 residues. The CDR3 sequence: CASSQTPGQESSGANVLTF. The CDR3 DNA is TGTGCCAGCAGCCAAACCCCTGGACAGGAGAGCTCTGGGGCCAACGTCCTGACTTTC.

The chain links TRBV6-4 to TRBJ2-2; D is perhaps TRBD1 (5 bases). Germline V CDR1 and CDR2: MRHNA, SNTAGT. Trimming removed 0 bases at V and 3 bases at J, with 5 bases between. The length of the CDR3 is 14 residues. CDR3 nucleotides: TGTGCCAGCAGTGACTCAGGGGACACCGGGGAGCTGTTTTTT. Protein: CASSDSGDTGELFF.